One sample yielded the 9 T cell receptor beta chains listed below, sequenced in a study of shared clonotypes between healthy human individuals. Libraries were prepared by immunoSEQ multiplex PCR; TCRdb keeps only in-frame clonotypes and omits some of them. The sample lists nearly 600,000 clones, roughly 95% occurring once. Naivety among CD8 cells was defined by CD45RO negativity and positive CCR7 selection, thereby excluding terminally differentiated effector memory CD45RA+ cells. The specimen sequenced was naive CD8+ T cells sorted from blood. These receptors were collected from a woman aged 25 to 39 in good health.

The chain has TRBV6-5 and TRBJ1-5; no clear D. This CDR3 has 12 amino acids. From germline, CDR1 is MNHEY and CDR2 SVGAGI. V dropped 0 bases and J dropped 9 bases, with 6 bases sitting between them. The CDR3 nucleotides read TGTGCCAGCAGTTACTCGAGGCGGCCCCAGCATTTT. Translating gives CASSYSRRPQHF.

DNA of the CDR3: TGTGCCAGCAGTTTATCGGGGGCTAACGAGCAGTACTTC. Its protein is CASSLSGANEQYF. V is TRBV27 and J is TRBJ2-7; weak D call: TRBD1 (6 bases). Trimming left V 0 bases short and J 5 bases short, with 8 bases between. The CDR3 runs to 13 residues. Germline V gene lookup returns CDR1 MNHEY and CDR2 SMNVEV (reference sequence).

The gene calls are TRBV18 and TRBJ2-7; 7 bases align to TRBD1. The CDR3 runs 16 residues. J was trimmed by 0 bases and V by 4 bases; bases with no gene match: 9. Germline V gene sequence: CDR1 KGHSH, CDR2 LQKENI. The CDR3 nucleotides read TGTGCCAGCTCACTAAAGGGACAGTCCGTCTCCTACGAGCAGTACTTC. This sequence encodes CASSLKGQSVSYEQYF.

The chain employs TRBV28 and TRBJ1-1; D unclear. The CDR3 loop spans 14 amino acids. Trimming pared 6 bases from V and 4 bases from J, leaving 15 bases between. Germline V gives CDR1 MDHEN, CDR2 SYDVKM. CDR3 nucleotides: TGTGCCAGCAGACTCACAACAGTGGCCACTGAAGCTTTCTTT. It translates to CASRLTTVATEAFF. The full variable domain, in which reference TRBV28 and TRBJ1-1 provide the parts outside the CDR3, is DVKVTQSSRYLVKRTGEKVFLECVQDMDHENMFWYRQDPGLGLRLIYFSYDVKMKEKGDIPEGYSVSREKKERFSLILESASTNQTSMYLCASRLTTVATEAFFGQGTRLTVV.

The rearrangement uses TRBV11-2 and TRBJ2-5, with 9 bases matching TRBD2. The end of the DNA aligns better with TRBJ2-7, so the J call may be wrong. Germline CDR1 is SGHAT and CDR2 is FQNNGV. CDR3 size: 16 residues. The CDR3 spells CASSLMLAGGHYEQYF. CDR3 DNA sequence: TGTGCCAGCAGCTTAATGTTGGCGGGAGGGCACTACGAGCAGTACTTC.

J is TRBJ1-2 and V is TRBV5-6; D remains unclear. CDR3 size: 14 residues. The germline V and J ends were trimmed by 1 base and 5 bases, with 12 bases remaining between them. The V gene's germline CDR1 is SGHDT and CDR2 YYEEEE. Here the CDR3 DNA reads TGTGCCAGCAGCTTGCAGGCACTGTTGTATGGCTACACCTTC. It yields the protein CASSLQALLYGYTF.

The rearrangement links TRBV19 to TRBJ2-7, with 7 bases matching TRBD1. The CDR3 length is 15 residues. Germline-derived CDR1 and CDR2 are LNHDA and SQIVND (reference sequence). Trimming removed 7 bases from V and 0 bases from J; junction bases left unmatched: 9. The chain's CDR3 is CASIDRADSSYEQYF. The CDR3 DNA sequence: TGTGCCAGTATCGACAGGGCCGACAGCTCCTACGAGCAGTACTTC.

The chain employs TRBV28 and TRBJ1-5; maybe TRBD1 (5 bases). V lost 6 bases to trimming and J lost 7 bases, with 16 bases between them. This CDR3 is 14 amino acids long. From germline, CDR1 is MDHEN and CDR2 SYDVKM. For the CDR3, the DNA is TGTGCCAGCAGATATAGCAGGGTTGGGCAGCCCCAGCATTTT. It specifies CASRYSRVGQPQHF.

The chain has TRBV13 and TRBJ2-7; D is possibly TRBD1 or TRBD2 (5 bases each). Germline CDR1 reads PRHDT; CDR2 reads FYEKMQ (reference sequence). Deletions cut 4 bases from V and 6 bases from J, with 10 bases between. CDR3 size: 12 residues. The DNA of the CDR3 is TGTGCCAGCAGCTCCGGGGCTAGCGAGCAGTACTTC. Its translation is CASSSGASEQYF.